The present T cell receptor beta chain was sequenced within a study of shared clonotypes between healthy human individuals. Study conclusions and caveats: Blood alone was sampled, and tissue repertoires likely differ. With several donors compared, around 5% of naive CD4 clonotypes were shared. Clonotype sharing levels among donors were expected to vary with sequencing depth.

There are 15 residues in the CDR3. V was cut by 10 bases and J by 0 bases, with 19 bases left in between. Germline V gene lookup returns CDR1 MNHEY and CDR2 SMNVEV (reference sequence). This clone appeared a single time. Its matching antigen is unknown. CD45RO-negative, CCR7-positively selected cells formed the naive CD8 fraction, excluding terminally differentiated effector memory CD45RA+ cells. Donors comprised only Caucasian adults living in Nashville, Tennessee. Produced via immunoSEQ multiplex PCR; TCRdb's table is partial and in-frame only. Seen here are more than 500,000 clones, 85% to 95% observed once, and the top ten hold around 0.12%.

Sequencing used naive CD8+ T cells sorted from blood. The chain carries TRBV27 and TRBJ2-7, with D perhaps matching TRBD2 (7 bases). This receptor was identified in a woman aged 30 to 39 in good health. The CDR3 sequence is CATQFGGGPSYEQYF. In DNA form, the CDR3 reads TGTGCCACCCAGTTTGGGGGGGGCCCCTCCTACGAGCAGTACTTC.